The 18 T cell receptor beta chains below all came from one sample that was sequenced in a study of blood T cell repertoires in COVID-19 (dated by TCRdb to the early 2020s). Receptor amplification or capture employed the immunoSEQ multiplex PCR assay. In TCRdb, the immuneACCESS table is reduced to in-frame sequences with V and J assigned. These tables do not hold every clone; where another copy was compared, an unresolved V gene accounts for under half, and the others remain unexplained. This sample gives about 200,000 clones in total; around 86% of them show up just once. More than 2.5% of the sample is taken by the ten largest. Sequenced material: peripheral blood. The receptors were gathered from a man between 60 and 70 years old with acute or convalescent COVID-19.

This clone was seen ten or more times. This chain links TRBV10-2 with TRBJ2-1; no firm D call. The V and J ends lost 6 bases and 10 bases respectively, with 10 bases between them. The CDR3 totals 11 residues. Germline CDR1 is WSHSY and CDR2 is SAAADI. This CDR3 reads CASRNSWEQFF. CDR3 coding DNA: TGCGCCAGCAGGAACTCGTGGGAGCAGTTCTTC.

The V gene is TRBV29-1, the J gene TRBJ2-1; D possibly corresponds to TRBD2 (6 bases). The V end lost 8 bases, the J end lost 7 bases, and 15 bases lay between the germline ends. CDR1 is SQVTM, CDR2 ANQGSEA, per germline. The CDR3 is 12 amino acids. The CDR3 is CSQWDGGNEQFF. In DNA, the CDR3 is TGCAGCCAATGGGACGGGGGTAATGAGCAGTTCTTC.

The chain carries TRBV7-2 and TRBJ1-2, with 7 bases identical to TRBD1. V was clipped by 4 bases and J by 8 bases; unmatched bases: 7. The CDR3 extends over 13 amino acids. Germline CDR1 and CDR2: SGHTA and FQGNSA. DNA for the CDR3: TGTGCCAGCAGCTCCGCACAGGGGAAAGGCTACACCTTC. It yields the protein CASSSAQGKGYTF.

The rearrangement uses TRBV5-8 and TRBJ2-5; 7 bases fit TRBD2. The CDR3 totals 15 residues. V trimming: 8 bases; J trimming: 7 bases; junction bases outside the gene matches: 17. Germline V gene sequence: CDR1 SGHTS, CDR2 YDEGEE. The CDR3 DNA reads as TGTGCCAGTGCAACCGGGACTACACCCGGGGGGACCCAGTACTTC. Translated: CASATGTTPGGTQYF.

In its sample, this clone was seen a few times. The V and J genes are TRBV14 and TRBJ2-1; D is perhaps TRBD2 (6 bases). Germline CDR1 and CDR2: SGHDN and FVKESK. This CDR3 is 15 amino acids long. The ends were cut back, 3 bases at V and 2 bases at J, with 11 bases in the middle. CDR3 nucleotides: TGTGCCAGCAGCCACGGGGGACTCACCTACAATGAGCAGTTCTTC. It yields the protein CASSHGGLTYNEQFF.

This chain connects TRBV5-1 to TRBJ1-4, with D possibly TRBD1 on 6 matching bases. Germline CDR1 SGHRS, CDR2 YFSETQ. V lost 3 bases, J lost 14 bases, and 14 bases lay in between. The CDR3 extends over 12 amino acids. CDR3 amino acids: CASSSQGKGLFF. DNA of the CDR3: TGCGCCAGCAGCTCTCAGGGGAAGGGGCTGTTTTTT.

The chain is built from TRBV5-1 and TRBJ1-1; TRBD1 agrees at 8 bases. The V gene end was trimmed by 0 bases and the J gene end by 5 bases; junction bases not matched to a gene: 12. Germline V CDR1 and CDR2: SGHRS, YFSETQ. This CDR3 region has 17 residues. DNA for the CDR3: TGCGCCAGCAGCTTGGATCCGCAGGGGGCAGTGAGGACTGAAGCTTTCTTT. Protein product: CASSLDPQGAVRTEAFF.

CDR3: CASQGQPPTYGYTF. The CDR3 coding sequence is TGTGCCAGCCAGGGGCAGCCCCCGACCTATGGCTACACCTTC. The rearrangement links TRBV19 to TRBJ1-2; perhaps TRBD1 as D (6 bases). Germline V gene data show CDR1 as LNHDA and CDR2 as SQIVND (reference sequence). The V and J ends lost 9 bases and 4 bases respectively, with 18 bases between them. The CDR3 covers 14 residues.

CDR3 coding DNA: TGTGCCAGCAGCGTAGGACACAGGAATCCGGGCACCGGGGAGCTGTTTTTT. It translates to CASSVGHRNPGTGELFF. The V call is TRBV9, the J call TRBJ2-2; D is possibly TRBD1 (5 bases). The CDR3 loop spans 17 amino acids. Trimming shortened V by 0 bases and J by 4 bases, and 16 bases separated the two germline ends. Germline CDR1 is SGDLS and CDR2 is YYNGEE. Based on the CDR3 plus reference TRBV9 and TRBJ2-2, the full variable domain is DSGVTQTPKHLITATGQRVTLRCSPRSGDLSVYWYQQSLDQGLQFLIQYYNGEERAKGNILERFSAQQFPDLHSELNLSSLELGDSALYFCASSVGHRNPGTGELFFGEGSRLTVL.

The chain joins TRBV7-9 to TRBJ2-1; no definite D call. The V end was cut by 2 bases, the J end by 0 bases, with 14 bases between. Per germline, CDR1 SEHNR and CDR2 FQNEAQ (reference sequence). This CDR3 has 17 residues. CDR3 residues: CASSLNLVESSYNEQFF. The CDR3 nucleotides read TGTGCCAGCAGCTTAAATCTAGTAGAGAGCTCCTACAATGAGCAGTTCTTC.

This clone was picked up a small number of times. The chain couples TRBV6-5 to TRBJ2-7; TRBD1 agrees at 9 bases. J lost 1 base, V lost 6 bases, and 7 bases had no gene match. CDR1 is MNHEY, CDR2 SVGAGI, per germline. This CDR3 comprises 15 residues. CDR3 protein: CASRVSGTGSYEQYF. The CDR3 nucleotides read TGTGCCAGCAGGGTATCCGGGACAGGGTCCTACGAGCAGTACTTC.

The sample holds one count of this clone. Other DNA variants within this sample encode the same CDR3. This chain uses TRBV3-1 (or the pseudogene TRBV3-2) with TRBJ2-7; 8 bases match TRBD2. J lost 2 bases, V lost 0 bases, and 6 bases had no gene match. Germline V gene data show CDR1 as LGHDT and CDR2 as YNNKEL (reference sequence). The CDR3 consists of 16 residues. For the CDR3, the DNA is TGTGCCAGCAGCCAAGAACATCGGGGGGGGACCTACGAGCAGTACTTC. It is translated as CASSQEHRGGTYEQYF.

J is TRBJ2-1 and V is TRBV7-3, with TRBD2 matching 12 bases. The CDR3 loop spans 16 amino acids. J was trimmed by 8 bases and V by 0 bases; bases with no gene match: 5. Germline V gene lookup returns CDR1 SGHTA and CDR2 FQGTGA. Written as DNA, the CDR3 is TGTGCCAGCAGCTTAACTTCGTCTAGCGGGGGGGATGAGCAGTTCTTC. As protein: CASSLTSSSGGDEQFF.

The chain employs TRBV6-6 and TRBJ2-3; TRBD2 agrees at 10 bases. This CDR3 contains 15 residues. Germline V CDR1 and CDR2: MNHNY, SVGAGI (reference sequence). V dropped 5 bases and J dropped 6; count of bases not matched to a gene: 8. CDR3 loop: CASSPSGGPPDTQYF. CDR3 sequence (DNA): TGTGCCAGCAGTCCTAGCGGGGGCCCCCCCGATACGCAGTATTTT.

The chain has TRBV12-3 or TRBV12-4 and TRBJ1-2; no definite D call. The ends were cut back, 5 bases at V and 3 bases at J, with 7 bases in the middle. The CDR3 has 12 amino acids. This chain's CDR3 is CASSPGYYGYTF. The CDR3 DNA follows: TGTGCCAGCAGTCCGGGTTACTATGGCTACACCTTC.

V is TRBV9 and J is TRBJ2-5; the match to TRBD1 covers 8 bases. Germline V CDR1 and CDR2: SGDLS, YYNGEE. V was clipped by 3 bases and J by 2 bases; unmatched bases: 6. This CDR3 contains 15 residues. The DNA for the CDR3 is TGTGCCAGCAGCGACCGGGACAGGCCACAAGAGACCCAGTACTTC. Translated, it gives CASSDRDRPQETQYF.

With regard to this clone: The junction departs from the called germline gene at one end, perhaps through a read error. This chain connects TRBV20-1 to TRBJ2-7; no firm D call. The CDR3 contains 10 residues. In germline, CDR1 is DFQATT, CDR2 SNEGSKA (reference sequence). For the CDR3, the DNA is TGTCCCTCTTATTCCTACGAGCAGTACTTC. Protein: CPSYSYEQYF.

CDR3 sequence: CATSKEGPTGELFF. The DNA of the CDR3 is TGTGCCACCAGCAAAGAGGGGCCGACAGGGGAGCTGTTTTTT. V usage is TRBV15 and J usage is TRBJ2-2; perhaps D is TRBD1 or TRBD2 (5 bases each). The V gene's germline CDR1 is LNHNV and CDR2 YYDKDF (reference sequence). The V gene lost 4 bases and the J gene lost 8 bases, with 14 bases spanning the gap. This CDR3 contains 14 residues.